This TCR beta chain appears in the sequencing data of a study of patients and donors after allogeneic stem cell transplantation (TCRdb year 2020). This clonotype has just a few counts. Its binding antigen is unknown. No quality values exist for individual bases; no much larger clone is one base distant. Looking up the germline V gene yields CDR1 SGDLS and CDR2 YYNGEE. The CDR3 contains 15 residues, cysteine and phenylalanine counted. Of the read, only the CDR3 DNA is kept; its 45 bases are in frame from base 1. At the junction V is shortened by 3 bases and J by 5 bases; bases outside the gene matches: 6. The library was produced with RT-PCR. Sequencing used a NextSeq 550. TCRdb redid the processing of the public reads, applying fastp at Q25 and MiXCR, and retained in-frame beta chains. Each entry is one CDR3 protein sequence, shown with its most common DNA and genes. This sample holds some 880,000 distinct CDR3 sequences; roughly 18% were observed only once. The ten largest clones capture 6% of the sample.

Rearrangement joined TRBV9 to TRBJ1-5, and 9 junctional nucleotides match TRBD1. This receptor was taken from a human donor who was either an allogeneic HSCT recipient or a stem cell or donor lymphocyte infusion donor (not recorded which). It is not recorded whose cells these are; they may come from a transplant donor. Sequencing used blood, either unsorted or a sorted T cell fraction (not recorded which). The bases are TGTGCCAGCAGCGCCACAGGGGGCGCAGATCAGCCCCAGCATTTT. Its translation reads: CASSATGGADQPQHF.